What follows are 7 T cell receptor beta chains derived from one specimen sequenced in a study of CD8 T cells in ankylosing spondylitis. TCRdb reprocessed the 5' RACE reads with MiXCR, giving one entry per CDR3 protein. This table holds just over 300,000 distinct CDR3 sequences, 20% found once. Sequenced sample: blood, either unsorted or a sorted T cell fraction (not recorded which). The receptors were gathered from a female donor with ankylosing spondylitis or in good health (not recorded which).

Ten or more counts support this clonotype. V and J are TRBV12-3 or TRBV12-4 and TRBJ2-2; weak D call: TRBD2 (6 bases). This CDR3 is 16 amino acids long. Trimming took off 1 base at V and 7 bases at J, with 16 bases between the two ends. CDR3 residues: CASSLGRERGSGELFF. DNA of the CDR3: TGTGCCAGCAGTTTAGGACGGGAGCGAGGCAGCGGGGAGCTGTTTTTT.

This clonotype was observed a few times. The chain couples TRBV6-2 or TRBV6-3 to TRBJ1-5; the D is unclear. The CDR3 has 12 residues. Germline CDR1 and CDR2: MNHEY and SVGEGT. V dropped 9 bases and J dropped 6 bases, with 12 bases sitting between them. The CDR3 sequence: CASISWGQPQHF. The CDR3 DNA follows: TGTGCCAGTATTAGTTGGGGTCAGCCCCAGCATTTT.

The V gene is TRBV25-1, the J gene TRBJ2-1; weak D call: TRBD2 (7 bases). Trimming removed 10 bases at V and 7 bases at J, with 17 bases between. CDR3 length equals 13 residues. Germline V CDR1 and CDR2: MGHDK, SYGVNS. The CDR3 DNA reads TGTGCCACCAAGGGGGGGCCCTGGAATGAGCAGTTCTTC. Protein product: CATKGGPWNEQFF. Full variable domain (outside the CDR3, taken from reference TRBV25-1 and TRBJ2-1): EADIYQTPRYLVIGTGKKITLECSQTMGHDKMYWYQQDPGMELHLIHYSYGVNSTEKGDLSSESTVSRIRTEHFPLTLESARPSHTSQYLCATKGGPWNEQFFGPGTRLTVL.

This clonotype has at least ten counts. The rearrangement links TRBV6-1 to TRBJ2-1; 9 nucleotides line up with TRBD2. The J segment lost 8 bases and the V segment lost 6 bases, leaving 5 bases of the junction unmatched. This CDR3 has 13 residues. Germline V gene lookup returns CDR1 MNHNS and CDR2 SASEGT. The CDR3 region has the DNA TGTGCCAGCAGAGCTAGCGGGACGGATGAGCAGTTCTTC. It specifies CASRASGTDEQFF.

The genes are TRBV27 and TRBJ2-7, with 8 bases lining up with TRBD1. The CDR3 contains 14 residues. V dropped 9 bases and J dropped 3; count of bases not matched to a gene: 10. The germline V gene has CDR1 MNHEY and CDR2 SMNVEV (reference sequence). The CDR3 DNA is TGTGCCAGTTGGGATCTCACAGGGGGCTACGAGCAGTACTTC. Residues: CASWDLTGGYEQYF.

The chain joins TRBV3-1 to TRBJ1-1, with unresolved D. The CDR3 consists of 13 residues. Between the trimmed V and J ends, which lost 3 bases and 8 bases, there was a span of 13 bases. The germline CDR1 and CDR2 sequences are LGHDT and YNNKEL (reference sequence). CDR3 DNA: TGTGCCAGCAGCCATTACAGTGGAAAGGAAGCTTTCTTT. Amino acids: CASSHYSGKEAFF.

The J gene is TRBJ2-5, the V gene TRBV11-2; D could derive from TRBD1 or TRBD2 (5 bases each). Germline loops: CDR1 SGHAT, CDR2 FQNNGV. Trimming took off 0 bases at V and 4 bases at J, with 12 bases between the two ends. The CDR3 sequence is 15 residues long. DNA of the CDR3: TGTGCCAGCAGCTTAGATTGGGGGTTTGGAGAGACCCAGTACTTC. Translating it yields CASSLDWGFGETQYF.